A single sample gave rise to the 20 T cell receptor beta chains below, sequenced in a study of T-cell reconstitution after alpha-beta-depleted transplantation in children. Library preparation (for TCRbeta) was performed with unique molecular identifiers. TCRdb redid the calling of the PCR reads with MiXCR, one entry per CDR3 protein. The sample lists 450,000 to 600,000 distinct CDR3 sequences, about 31% occurring once. The sequenced sample was PBMCs from the stem cell graft donor, obtained from the stem cell graft. Receptors were obtained from a human donor who donated a stem cell graft to a child with aplastic anemia.

This clonotype was counted a single time. The gene calls are TRBV27 and TRBJ2-1; TRBD2 is a possible D gene (6 bases). CDR1 and CDR2 from the germline V gene are MNHEY and SMNVEV (reference sequence). This CDR3 region has 12 residues. Trimming cost V 7 bases and J 7 bases, with 11 bases left between them. The CDR3 DNA sequence: TGTGCCAGCATGCACCGGGGGAATGAGCAGTTCTTC. It yields the protein CASMHRGNEQFF.

The chain recombines TRBV7-2 with TRBJ1-2; D might be TRBD1 (6 bases). The CDR3 is 14 residues long. Germline CDR1 is SGHTA and CDR2 is FQGNSA. Trimming shortened V by 4 bases and J by 7 bases, and 16 bases separated the two germline ends. The CDR3 loop reads CASSSQQGRSGYTF. Written as DNA, the CDR3 is TGTGCCAGCAGCTCCCAGCAGGGGCGCTCTGGCTACACCTTC. Based on the CDR3 plus reference TRBV7-2 and TRBJ1-2, the full variable domain is GAGVSQSPSNKVTEKGKDVELRCDPISGHTALYWYRQSLGQGLEFLIYFQGNSAPDKSGLPSDRFSAERTGGSVSTLTIQRTQQEDSAVYLCASSSQQGRSGYTFGSGTRLTVV.

This clonotype showed up just a few times. The chain carries TRBV7-2 and TRBJ2-1, with D maybe TRBD1 (7 bases). Germline V gene lookup returns CDR1 SGHTA and CDR2 FQGNSA. The CDR3 totals 13 residues. Trimming took off 1 base at V and 15 bases at J, with 16 bases between the two ends. CDR3 nucleotides: TGTGCCAGCAGCTTAGGGGGGGTAAGGGGGCGGTTCTTC. It codes for CASSLGGVRGRFF.

The J gene is TRBJ2-7, the V gene TRBV29-1, with 8 bases identical to TRBD1. CDR3 size: 14 residues. The germline CDR1 and CDR2 sequences are SQVTM and ANQGSEA. Losses at the gene ends were 3 bases for V and 2 bases for J; bases not matched to a gene: 6. CDR3 sequence reads: CSVEDREHPYEQYF. In DNA, the CDR3 is TGCAGCGTTGAGGACAGGGAACACCCCTACGAGCAGTACTTC.

V and J are TRBV18 and TRBJ2-1; the D gene is possibly TRBD2 (5 bases). The ends were cut back, 2 bases at V and 10 bases at J, with 12 bases in the middle. The CDR3 length is 13 residues. The germline V gene has CDR1 KGHSH and CDR2 LQKENI. This CDR3 reads CASSPGSPPEQFF. CDR3 nucleotides: TGTGCCAGCTCACCAGGGAGTCCCCCAGAGCAGTTCTTC.

This clonotype was counted a few times. DNA of the CDR3: TGTGCCAGCAGTTTCGGGCCCTCCTATGGCTACACCTTC. Translating it yields CASSFGPSYGYTF. The chain is built from TRBV27 and TRBJ1-2; D is unresolved. The CDR3 spans 13 residues. Trimming pared 3 bases from V and 4 bases from J, leaving 9 bases between. Germline CDR1 reads MNHEY; CDR2 reads SMNVEV (reference sequence).

V is TRBV11-1 and J is TRBJ2-4, with a tentative D call TRBD1 (6 bases). V dropped 8 bases and J dropped 3 bases, with 17 bases sitting between them. The CDR3 is made up of 15 amino acids. Germline-derived CDR1 and CDR2 are SGHAT and FQDESV (reference sequence). Here the CDR3 reads CASSLSGGGKNIQYF. As DNA, the CDR3 is TGTGCCAGCTCGCTCTCTGGGGGCGGCAAAAACATTCAGTACTTC.

The chain recombines TRBV5-5 with TRBJ1-5; D remains unclear. The CDR3 runs 16 residues. Deletions cut 2 bases from V and 3 bases from J, with 15 bases between. Germline-derived CDR1 and CDR2 are SGHKS and YYEKEE (reference sequence). In nucleotides, the CDR3 is TGTGCCAGCAGCTTTGGTCTGTTAGTTAACAATCAGCCCCAGCATTTT. Translation gives CASSFGLLVNNQPQHF.

This clonotype was seen only once. CDR3 in DNA: TGTGCCAGTGGACGGATGTACAATGAGCAGTTCTTC. Translating gives CASGRMYNEQFF. The chain recombines TRBV27 with TRBJ2-1, with no clear D. CDR1 MNHEY and CDR2 SMNVEV come from the germline V gene (reference sequence). Deletions cut 9 bases from V and 4 bases from J, with 10 bases between. The CDR3 length is 12 residues.

The rearrangement uses TRBV20-1 and TRBJ1-5; TRBD1 matches at 7 bases. V was pared by 1 base and J by 4 bases, with 7 bases of the junction left unmatched. Germline V lookup: CDR1 DFQATT, CDR2 SNEGSKA (reference sequence). CDR3 length: 15 amino acids. CDR3 loop: CSARGGTVGNQPQHF. In nucleotides, the CDR3 is TGCAGTGCTAGAGGGGGGACAGTTGGGAATCAGCCCCAGCATTTT.

CDR3 residues: CASSQYVANEKLFF. The CDR3 coding sequence is TGTGCCAGCTCGCAGTATGTGGCTAATGAAAAACTGTTTTTT. This chain links TRBV18 with TRBJ1-4, with D uncertain. Trimming left V 6 bases short and J 3 bases short, with 11 bases between. CDR1 KGHSH and CDR2 LQKENI come from the germline V gene. This CDR3 spans 14 amino acids.

This chain connects TRBV6-5 to TRBJ1-1; D gene uncertain. Deletions cut 6 bases from V and 2 bases from J, with 10 bases between. Germline CDR1 is MNHEY and CDR2 is SVGAGI. CDR3 length equals 13 residues. Here the CDR3 DNA reads TGTGCCAGCAGCCATCAAGTAAACACTGAAGCTTTCTTT. Its protein is CASSHQVNTEAFF.

The chain couples TRBV12-3 or TRBV12-4 to TRBJ1-5; 8 bases are shared with TRBD1. The V and J ends lost 3 bases and 15 bases, in that order; junction bases with no gene match: 4. CDR3 length equals 11 residues. The chain's CDR3 is CASSLDRASHF. The CDR3 DNA reads TGTGCCAGCAGTTTGGACAGGGCCTCGCATTTT.

This clonotype was seen a handful of times. This rearrangement joins TRBV27 to TRBJ2-1; 7 bases line up with TRBD1. This CDR3 is built from 15 residues. Germline V gives CDR1 MNHEY, CDR2 SMNVEV (reference sequence). The J segment lost 5 bases and the V segment lost 0 bases, leaving 4 bases of the junction unmatched. CDR3 loop: CASSLSGGAHNEQFF. The CDR3 region has the DNA TGTGCCAGCAGTTTATCAGGGGGCGCTCACAATGAGCAGTTCTTC.

CDR3 residues: CASSVRPSYEQYF. CDR3 coding DNA: TGTGCCAGCAGCGTACGTCCATCCTACGAGCAGTACTTC. V and J are TRBV9 and TRBJ2-7; D gene ambiguous. The CDR3 runs 13 residues. The germline CDR1 and CDR2 sequences are SGDLS and YYNGEE. V gave up 1 base and J gave up 1 base, with 6 bases separating them.

This chain connects TRBV12-3 or TRBV12-4 to TRBJ2-3; D is unclear. V gave up 1 base and J gave up 3 bases, with 14 bases separating them. The CDR3 covers 16 residues. The CDR3 nucleotides are TGTGCCAGCAGTTTAGTCCTACTGGGAAATACAGATACGCAGTATTTT. This codes for CASSLVLLGNTDTQYF.

As regards this clonotype: This may be a read error: a much more frequent sequence differs by one nucleotide. The rearrangement uses TRBV6-2 or TRBV6-3 and TRBJ1-1, with TRBD1 matching 7 bases. Trimming at V came to 5 bases and at J to 1 base, leaving 1 base not matched to a gene. Looked up from germline, CDR1 is MNHEY and CDR2 is SVGEGT. The CDR3 totals 13 residues. The CDR3 loop is CASSTGENTEAFF. CDR3 sequence (DNA): TGTGCCAGCAGTACAGGGGAGAACACTGAAGCTTTCTTT.

This clonotype was recorded a few times. This chain connects TRBV27 to TRBJ1-5; D is ambiguous. V lost 8 bases to trimming and J lost 3 bases, with 5 bases between them. The CDR3 runs 11 residues. The germline CDR1 and CDR2 sequences are MNHEY and SMNVEV (reference sequence). CDR3 coding DNA: TGTGCCAGCGGGGACAATCAGCCCCAGCATTTT. Translated: CASGDNQPQHF.

This clonotype was seen a handful of times. DNA of the CDR3: TGTGCCAGCAGCTTAAGAACGGACGGCAATCAGCCCCAGCATTTT. This translates into CASSLRTDGNQPQHF. This chain links TRBV7-2 with TRBJ1-5; D unresolved. V lost 2 bases to trimming and J lost 2 bases, with 10 bases between them. From germline, CDR1 is SGHTA and CDR2 FQGNSA. This CDR3 contains 15 residues. The full variable domain, in which reference TRBV7-2 and TRBJ1-5 provide the parts outside the CDR3, is GAGVSQSPSNKVTEKGKDVELRCDPISGHTALYWYRQSLGQGLEFLIYFQGNSAPDKSGLPSDRFSAERTGGSVSTLTIQRTQQEDSAVYLCASSLRTDGNQPQHFGDGTRLSIL.

A remark on this clonotype: It is likely a read error, because the conserved phenylalanine at the end of the CDR3 is missing. The rearrangement uses TRBV18 and TRBJ1-1; maybe TRBD1 (6 bases). This CDR3 has 14 amino acids. CDR1 and CDR2 from the germline V gene are KGHSH and LQKENI. V lost 5 bases and J 3 bases, leaving 13 bases between the germline ends. The CDR3 DNA sequence: TGTGCCAGCTCAGGACGGACAGCCTACACTGAAGCTTTCTTG. Amino acid sequence: CASSGRTAYTEAFL.